This T cell receptor (beta chain) emerged from a study of PD-L1 blockade in urothelial cancer. Across the whole study: Patients had been given 0 to 3 earlier chemotherapy regimens.

Locally advanced or metastatic urothelial carcinoma affected all patients. Per-patient samples, pretreatment and on-treatment, numbered 1 to 8. The trim removed 3 bases at V and 3 bases at J, leaving 1 base unmatched. CDR1 and CDR2 from the germline V gene are MRHNA and SNTAGT. The CDR3 sequence is 15 residues long. Synthetic TCR analog templates were spiked into each PCR. TCRdb's copy holds only in-frame clones and misses some; the assay was immunoSEQ multiplex PCR. The sample lists about 100,000 clones, about 90% occurring once. The receptor comes from a woman older than 75 with urothelial cancer. This chain uses TRBV6-4 with TRBJ2-5, with TRBD2 matching over 13 bases. The source material was PBMCs, sampled around atezolizumab (anti-PD-L1) treatment. CDR3 amino acids: CASSEGTSGKETQYF. The CDR3 nucleotides are TGTGCCAGCAGTGAAGGGACTAGCGGGAAAGAGACCCAGTACTTC.